Shown below are 31 T cell receptor beta chains from a single sample sequenced in a study of shared clonotypes between healthy human individuals. Produced via immunoSEQ multiplex PCR; TCRdb's table is partial and in-frame only. The sample lists over a million clones; approximately 98% were seen once. Source material: naive CD4+ T cells sorted from blood. Subset meaning: CD45RA+ positively selected. The receptor set was obtained from a man under 40 in good health.

The V gene is TRBV14, the J gene TRBJ1-3; D call uncertain. CDR1 SGHDN and CDR2 FVKESK come from the germline V gene. CDR3 length equals 14 residues. V shed 2 bases and J shed 0 bases, with 5 bases lying between them. Here the CDR3 DNA reads TGTGCCAGCAGCCAAAGCTACTCTGGAAACACCATATATTTT. Translation gives CASSQSYSGNTIYF.

The genes are TRBV5-1 and TRBJ2-5, with D perhaps TRBD1 or TRBD2 (5 bases each). The CDR3 extends over 15 amino acids. With 0 bases removed from V and 2 bases from J, the gap between germline ends came to 11 bases. Per germline, CDR1 SGHRS and CDR2 YFSETQ. The CDR3 sequence is CASSLAFEGQETQYF. CDR3 nucleotide sequence: TGCGCCAGCAGCTTGGCTTTTGAGGGGCAAGAGACCCAGTACTTC.

The V gene is TRBV29-1, the J gene TRBJ1-1, with D hard to call. Germline V lookup: CDR1 SQVTM, CDR2 ANQGSEA. This CDR3 spans 13 amino acids. Trimming left V 2 bases short and J 5 bases short, with 12 bases between. CDR3 DNA: TGCAGCGTTGAAAAGCAGCCGGGGACTGAAGCTTTCTTT. The encoded protein is CSVEKQPGTEAFF.

This chain connects TRBV28 to TRBJ1-4; tentatively, D is TRBD1 (5 bases). The CDR3 contains 14 residues. Germline values: CDR1 MDHEN, CDR2 SYDVKM. Trimming removed 5 bases at V and 5 bases at J, with 12 bases between. CDR3 in amino acids: CASSKQVANEKLFF. The CDR3 nucleotides are TGTGCCAGCAGTAAACAGGTCGCGAATGAAAAACTGTTTTTT.

The chain has TRBV7-6 and TRBJ2-1, with D possibly called TRBD1 or TRBD2 (6 bases each). The CDR3 loop spans 16 amino acids. The V end lost 0 bases, the J end lost 1 base, and 10 bases lay between the germline ends. Germline V gene data show CDR1 as SGHVS and CDR2 as FNYEAQ. As DNA, the CDR3 is TGTGCCAGCAGCTTAGCAACAGGGAGGTCCTACAATGAGCAGTTCTTC. It specifies CASSLATGRSYNEQFF.

The chain has TRBV5-1 and TRBJ2-5, with D possibly being TRBD1 (6 bases). Germline loops: CDR1 SGHRS, CDR2 YFSETQ. V was pared by 1 base and J by 2 bases, with 9 bases between. CDR3 size: 14 residues. The DNA for the CDR3 is TGCGCCAGCAGCTTGAGACAGGTACAAGAGACCCAGTACTTC. Its protein is CASSLRQVQETQYF.

The chain has TRBV23-1 and TRBJ2-7; D assignment may be TRBD1 or TRBD2 (5 bases each). TRBV23-1 is recorded as an ORF, its role being uncertain. The CDR3 is made up of 16 amino acids. V was clipped by 4 bases and J by 3 bases, with 19 bases between them. The CDR3 spells CASSPPGCRDFYEQYF. The CDR3 nucleotides are TGCGCCAGCAGTCCCCCAGGGTGTCGGGATTTCTACGAGCAGTACTTC.

The chain joins TRBV7-9 to TRBJ2-7, with D possibly matching TRBD2 (5 bases). Germline V gene sequence: CDR1 SEHNR, CDR2 FQNEAQ (reference sequence). Trimming stripped 0 bases from V and 0 bases from J, with 12 bases between. The CDR3 totals 16 residues. The CDR3 DNA is TGTGCCAGCAGCTTAGCGATAGCGACCAGCTCCTACGAGCAGTACTTC. Translation: CASSLAIATSSYEQYF. Full variable domain (remainder filled in from reference TRBV7-9 and TRBJ2-7): DTGVSQNPRHKITKRGQNVTFRCDPISEHNRLYWYRQTLGQGPEFLTYFQNEAQLEKSRLLSDRFSAERPKGSFSTLEIQRTEQGDSAMYLCASSLAIATSSYEQYFGPGTRLTVT.

The rearrangement joins TRBV7-9 to TRBJ2-5, with TRBD2 as a possible D gene (6 bases). Germline V gene data show CDR1 as SEHNR and CDR2 as FQNEAQ (reference sequence). The CDR3 is 14 amino acids. V lost 6 bases and J 1 base, leaving 12 bases between the germline ends. CDR3 sequence: CASREGLVQETQYF. The CDR3 DNA sequence: TGTGCCAGCAGAGAGGGACTCGTCCAAGAGACCCAGTACTTC.

V usage is TRBV14 and J usage is TRBJ2-3; 10 positions agree with TRBD2. V dropped 4 bases and J dropped 6; count of bases not matched to a gene: 13. CDR3 length: 17 residues. CDR1 and CDR2 from the germline V gene are SGHDN and FVKESK. In nucleotides, the CDR3 is TGTGCCAGCAGCCCCGCCCTAGCGGGAGCGATATGGGATACGCAGTATTTT. Its protein is CASSPALAGAIWDTQYF.

This chain links TRBV5-5 with TRBJ1-4; D perhaps matches TRBD1 (6 bases). CDR3 length: 14 amino acids. Germline CDR1 and CDR2: SGHKS and YYEKEE (reference sequence). The V end was cut by 2 bases, the J end by 8 bases, with 13 bases between. CDR3 DNA sequence: TGTGCCAGCAGCTTCGACAGGTTTTGGGAAAAACTGTTTTTT. Its translation: CASSFDRFWEKLFF.

The chain combines TRBV19 with TRBJ2-7; D tentatively reads TRBD1 or TRBD2 (7 bases each). Deletions cut 5 bases from V and 3 bases from J, with 11 bases between. The germline CDR1 and CDR2 sequences are LNHDA and SQIVND (reference sequence). The CDR3 runs to 13 residues. Here the CDR3 reads CASSPGGDYEQYF. The CDR3 region has the DNA TGTGCCAGTAGTCCAGGGGGGGACTACGAGCAGTACTTC.

The V and J genes are TRBV5-1 and TRBJ2-7, with no clear D. Trimming shortened V by 0 bases and J by 0 bases, and 10 bases separated the two germline ends. The CDR3 has 15 amino acids. Germline loops: CDR1 SGHRS, CDR2 YFSETQ. CDR3 nucleotides: TGCGCCAGCAGCTTGGAACGAGTAAGCTCCTACGAGCAGTACTTC. Amino acid sequence: CASSLERVSSYEQYF.

The gene calls are TRBV5-4 and TRBJ2-7; no clear D. CDR3 length: 12 residues. Trimming took 0 bases from V and 4 from J, leaving 5 bases between them. CDR1 SGHNT and CDR2 YYREEE come from the germline V gene (reference sequence). Here the CDR3 reads CASSLGLYEQYF. The CDR3 DNA reads TGTGCCAGCAGCTTGGGACTTTACGAGCAGTACTTC. Supplemented by reference TRBV5-4 and TRBJ2-7, the full variable domain reads ETGVTQSPTHLIKTRGQQVTLRCSSQSGHNTVSWYQQALGQGPQFIFQYYREEENGRGNFPPRFSGLQFPNYSSELNVNALELDDSALYLCASSLGLYEQYFGPGTRLTVT.

The chain uses TRBV28 and TRBJ2-5; possibly TRBD1 or TRBD2 for D (5 bases each). The germline CDR1 and CDR2 sequences are MDHEN and SYDVKM. The CDR3 runs to 15 residues. Trimming removed 7 bases at V and 4 bases at J, with 19 bases between. As DNA, the CDR3 is TGTGCCAGCACCTTGGGGGTTTTCGTCTTAGAGACCCAGTACTTC. It is translated as CASTLGVFVLETQYF.

The chain carries TRBV18 and TRBJ2-7; 7 bases match TRBD1. J lost 2 bases, V lost 6 bases, and 7 bases had no gene match. The CDR3 has 14 amino acids. Per the germline V gene, CDR1 is KGHSH and CDR2 is LQKENI. The CDR3 DNA follows: TGTGCCAGCTCCCTAGGACAGGATACCTACGAGCAGTACTTC. It codes for CASSLGQDTYEQYF.

The V call is TRBV5-1, the J call TRBJ1-4; no reliable D call. Trimming cost V 6 bases and J 0 bases, with 9 bases left between them. Germline CDR1 SGHRS, CDR2 YFSETQ. The CDR3 is 14 residues long. CDR3 in DNA: TGCGCCAGCACCTACACGCCAACTAATGAAAAACTGTTTTTT. This translates into CASTYTPTNEKLFF.

Of note for this clone: The same CDR3 can be traced to other DNA sequences in this sample. V is TRBV5-4 and J is TRBJ2-5; D might be TRBD1 (5 bases). V was shortened by 2 bases and J by 4 bases, with 9 bases between the two germline ends. The CDR3 length is 13 residues. CDR1 and CDR2 (germline): SGHNT, YYREEE (reference sequence). CDR3 DNA sequence: TGTGCCAGCAGCTTAGGGGTGGGAGAGACCCAGTACTTC. Protein product: CASSLGVGETQYF.

In this sample, this clone turned up once. The rearrangement links TRBV28 to TRBJ1-5; D call uncertain. CDR1 is MDHEN and CDR2 is SYDVKM in the germline V gene. V lost 5 bases, J lost 6 bases, and 17 bases lay in between. This CDR3 comprises 15 residues. CDR3 region: CASSRPDFHGQPQHF. DNA for the CDR3: TGTGCCAGCAGTCGACCAGATTTTCACGGTCAGCCCCAGCATTTT.

V usage is TRBV19 and J usage is TRBJ2-7, with TRBD1 matching 9 bases. With V trimmed by 6 bases and J by 7 bases, 13 bases remained unmatched. This CDR3 contains 15 residues. The germline V gene encodes CDR1 LNHDA and CDR2 SQIVND (reference sequence). The CDR3 DNA is TGTGCCAGTAGCGAAGGGACAGGGCGTCCTAAGGAGCAGTACTTC. Its protein product is CASSEGTGRPKEQYF.

The chain employs TRBV29-1 and TRBJ1-3, with D maybe TRBD1 (6 bases). The V end was cut by 6 bases, the J end by 0 bases, with 15 bases between. Germline CDR1 and CDR2: SQVTM and ANQGSEA. This CDR3 spans 15 amino acids. CDR3 coding DNA: TGCAGCGTCGGAGTAGGACAGAGCTCTGGAAACACCATATATTTT. Residues: CSVGVGQSSGNTIYF.

The genes are TRBV18 and TRBJ2-3; 9 bases align to TRBD2. The germline CDR1 and CDR2 sequences are KGHSH and LQKENI. The CDR3 is 16 residues long. With 4 bases clipped from V and 4 bases from J, the junction kept 9 bases outside the gene matches. CDR3 protein: CASSQKVAGVADTQYF. Here the CDR3 DNA reads TGTGCCAGCTCACAGAAGGTAGCGGGAGTGGCAGATACGCAGTATTTT. The variable domain in full, with the rest retrieved from reference TRBV18 and TRBJ2-3, is NAGVMQNPRHLVRRRGQEARLRCSPMKGHSHVYWYRQLPEEGLKFMVYLQKENIIDESGMPKERFSAEFPKEGPSILRIQQVVRGDSAAYFCASSQKVAGVADTQYFGPGTRLTVL.

The chain combines TRBV6-5 with TRBJ1-1, with 8 bases fitting TRBD1. Trimming took 7 bases from V and 4 from J; bases not matched to a gene: 2. The CDR3 consists of 12 residues. Germline loops: CDR1 MNHEY, CDR2 SVGAGI. The DNA of the CDR3 is TGTGCCAGCACCACAGGGGGCACTGAAGCTTTCTTT. Its protein product is CASTTGGTEAFF.

The rearrangement joins TRBV7-2 to TRBJ1-2, with TRBD1 as a possible D gene (6 bases). Trimming took 4 bases from V and 4 from J, leaving 13 bases between them. The CDR3 runs 14 residues. Germline values: CDR1 SGHTA, CDR2 FQGNSA. The CDR3: CASSYTTGLYGYTF. The CDR3 region has the DNA TGTGCCAGCAGCTATACGACAGGCCTCTATGGCTACACCTTC.

V and J are TRBV5-4 and TRBJ2-1; D remains unclear. There are 13 residues in the CDR3. Germline V gene data show CDR1 as SGHNT and CDR2 as YYREEE (reference sequence). Trimming pared 0 bases from V and 5 bases from J, leaving 6 bases between. The CDR3 DNA is TGTGCCAGCAGCTTGGCACAGAACAATGAGCAGTTCTTC. Its translation: CASSLAQNNEQFF. Combining the CDR3 with reference TRBV5-4 and TRBJ2-1 gives the whole variable domain ETGVTQSPTHLIKTRGQQVTLRCSSQSGHNTVSWYQQALGQGPQFIFQYYREEENGRGNFPPRFSGLQFPNYSSELNVNALELDDSALYLCASSLAQNNEQFFGPGTRLTVL.

For this clone: This sample includes further DNA sequences coding for the same CDR3. The V call is TRBV11-2, the J call TRBJ2-1; no firm D call. Germline values: CDR1 SGHAT, CDR2 FQNNGV. This CDR3 contains 15 residues. V lost 1 base and J lost 1, with 8 bases in between. CDR3 DNA: TGTGCCAGCAGCTTAGGGTTAGGTTCCTACAATGAGCAGTTCTTC. Protein sequence: CASSLGLGSYNEQFF. Filled out from reference TRBV11-2 and TRBJ2-1, the complete variable domain reads EAGVAQSPRYKIIEKRQSVAFWCNPISGHATLYWYQQILGQGPKLLIQFQNNGVVDDSQLPKDRFSAERLKGVDSTLKIQPAKLEDSAVYLCASSLGLGSYNEQFFGPGTRLTVL.

V usage is TRBV29-1 and J usage is TRBJ2-3; D is tentatively TRBD1 or TRBD2 (6 bases each). The ends were cut back, 4 bases at V and 2 bases at J, with 13 bases in the middle. The CDR3 is made up of 14 amino acids. Germline lookup yields CDR1 SQVTM and CDR2 ANQGSEA. CDR3 protein: CSVAAGTNTDTQYF. CDR3 coding DNA: TGCAGCGTTGCTGCGGGGACAAACACAGATACGCAGTATTTT.

The J gene is TRBJ2-1, the V gene TRBV2; no reliable D call. The length of the CDR3 is 13 residues. Trimming took 4 bases from V and 6 from J, leaving 10 bases between them. Germline values: CDR1 SNHLY, CDR2 FYNNEI. CDR3 in amino acids: CASSVSNGNEQFF. The CDR3 DNA follows: TGTGCCAGCAGTGTAAGCAATGGCAATGAGCAGTTCTTC.

The chain joins TRBV18 to TRBJ2-2; no clear D gene. The CDR3 has 14 residues. With 2 bases removed from V and 2 bases from J, the gap between germline ends came to 6 bases. The germline V gene encodes CDR1 KGHSH and CDR2 LQKENI. DNA for the CDR3: TGTGCCAGCTCACCAAAGATAAACACCGGGGAGCTGTTTTTT. Translating it yields CASSPKINTGELFF.

The rearrangement joins TRBV18 to TRBJ2-7, with TRBD2 identical over 12 bases. Germline values: CDR1 KGHSH, CDR2 LQKENI. V lost 4 bases to trimming and J lost 6 bases; unmatched junction nucleotides: 10. The CDR3 runs 16 residues. CDR3 amino acids: CASSQFRTSGKVEQYF. Written as DNA, the CDR3 is TGTGCCAGCTCACAATTCCGGACTAGCGGGAAGGTCGAGCAGTACTTC.

The chain combines TRBV7-6 with TRBJ2-2, with a possible D match to TRBD2 (6 bases). V shed 0 bases and J shed 3 bases, with 17 bases lying between them. CDR1 is SGHVS, CDR2 FNYEAQ, per germline. This CDR3 comprises 18 residues. The DNA for the CDR3 is TGTGCCAGCAGCTTAGCGGGGGGACGCAGAGGGGACACCGGGGAGCTGTTTTTT. Amino acids: CASSLAGGRRGDTGELFF.